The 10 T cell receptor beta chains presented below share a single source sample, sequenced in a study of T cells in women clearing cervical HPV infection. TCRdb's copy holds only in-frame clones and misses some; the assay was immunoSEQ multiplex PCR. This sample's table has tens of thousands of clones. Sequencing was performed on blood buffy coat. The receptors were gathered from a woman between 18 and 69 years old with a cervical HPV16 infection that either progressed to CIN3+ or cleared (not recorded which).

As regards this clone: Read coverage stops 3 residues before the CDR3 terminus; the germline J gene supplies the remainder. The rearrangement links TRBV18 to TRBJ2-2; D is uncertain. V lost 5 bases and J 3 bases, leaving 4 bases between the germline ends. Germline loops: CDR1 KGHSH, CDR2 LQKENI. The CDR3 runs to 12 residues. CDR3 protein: CASSSYTGELFF. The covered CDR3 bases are TGTGCCAGCTCATCCTACACCGGGGAG.

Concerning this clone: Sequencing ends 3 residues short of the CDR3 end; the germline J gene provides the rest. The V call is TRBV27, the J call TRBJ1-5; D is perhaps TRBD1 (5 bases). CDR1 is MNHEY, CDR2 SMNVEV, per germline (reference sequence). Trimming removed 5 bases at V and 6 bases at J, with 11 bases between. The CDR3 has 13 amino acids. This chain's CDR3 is CASSGGAVQPQHF. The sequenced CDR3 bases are TGTGCCAGCAGTGGAGGGGCTGTTCAGCCC.

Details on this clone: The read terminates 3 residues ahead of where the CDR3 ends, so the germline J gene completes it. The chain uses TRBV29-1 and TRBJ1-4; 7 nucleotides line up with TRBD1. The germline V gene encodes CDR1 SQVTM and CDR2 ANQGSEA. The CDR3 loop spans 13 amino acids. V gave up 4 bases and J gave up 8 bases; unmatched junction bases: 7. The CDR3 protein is CSVGRDRGEKLFF. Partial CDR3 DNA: TGCAGCGTTGGCCGGGACAGAGGCGAAAAA.

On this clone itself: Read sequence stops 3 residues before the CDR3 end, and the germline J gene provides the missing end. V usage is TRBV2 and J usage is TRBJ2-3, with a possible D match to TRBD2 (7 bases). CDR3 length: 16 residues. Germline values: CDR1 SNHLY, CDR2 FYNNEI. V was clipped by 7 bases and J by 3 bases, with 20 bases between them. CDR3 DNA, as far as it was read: TGTGCCAGCACCCCCCTAGGAGGGGGGGGGACAGATACG. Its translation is CASTPLGGGGTDT. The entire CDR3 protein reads CASTPLGGGGTDTQYF.

This CDR3 reads CASSSGTGFTGELFF. The sequenced part of the CDR3 DNA is TGTGCCAGCTCATCCGGGACAGGGTTCACCGGGGAG. This sequence joins TRBV18 and TRBJ2-2; 9 bases agree with TRBD1. The read finishes 3 residues shy of the CDR3 end, and the germline J gene is used to complete it. This CDR3 spans 15 amino acids. Germline V gives CDR1 KGHSH, CDR2 LQKENI. The ends lost 5 bases at V and 4 bases at J; junction bases unmatched: 5.

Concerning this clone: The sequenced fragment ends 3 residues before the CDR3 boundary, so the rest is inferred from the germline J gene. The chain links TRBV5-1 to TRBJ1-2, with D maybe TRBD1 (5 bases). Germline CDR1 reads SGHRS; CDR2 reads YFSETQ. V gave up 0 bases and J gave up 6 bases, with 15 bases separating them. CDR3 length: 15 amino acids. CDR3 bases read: TGCGCCAGCAGCTTGGAGGGTCGGGGGGAAGATGGC. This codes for CASSLEGRGEDG. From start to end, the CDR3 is CASSLEGRGEDGYTF.

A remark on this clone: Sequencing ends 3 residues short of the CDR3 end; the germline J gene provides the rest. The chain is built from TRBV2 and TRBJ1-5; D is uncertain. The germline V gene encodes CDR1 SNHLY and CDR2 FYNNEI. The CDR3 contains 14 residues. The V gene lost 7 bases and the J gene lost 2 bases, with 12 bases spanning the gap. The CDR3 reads CASNGVGGNQPQHF. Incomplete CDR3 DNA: TGTGCCAGCAACGGGGTTGGGGGCAATCAGCCC.

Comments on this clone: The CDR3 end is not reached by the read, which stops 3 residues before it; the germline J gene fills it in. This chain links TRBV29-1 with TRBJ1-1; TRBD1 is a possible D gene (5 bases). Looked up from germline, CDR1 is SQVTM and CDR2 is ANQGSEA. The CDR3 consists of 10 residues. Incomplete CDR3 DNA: TGCAGCGCCGGCAGGACACAA. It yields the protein CSAGRTQ. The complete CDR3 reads CSAGRTQAFF.

The covered CDR3 bases are TGTGCCACCAACCCCTTGGGCCCAGATACG. Amino acid sequence: CATNPLGPDT. Given in full, the CDR3 is CATNPLGPDTQYF. The chain employs TRBV19 and TRBJ2-3; no firm D call. The read terminates 3 residues ahead of where the CDR3 ends, so the germline J gene completes it. The germline gives CDR1 LNHDA, CDR2 SQIVND (reference sequence). V lost 10 bases and J 4 bases, leaving 15 bases between the germline ends. This CDR3 region has 13 residues. Combining the CDR3 with reference TRBV19 and TRBJ2-3 gives the whole variable domain DGGITQSPKYLFRKEGQNVTLSCEQNLNHDAMYWYRQDPGQGLRLIYYSQIVNDFQKGDIAEGYSVSREKKESFPLTVTSAQKNPTAFYLCATNPLGPDTQYFGPGTRLTVL.

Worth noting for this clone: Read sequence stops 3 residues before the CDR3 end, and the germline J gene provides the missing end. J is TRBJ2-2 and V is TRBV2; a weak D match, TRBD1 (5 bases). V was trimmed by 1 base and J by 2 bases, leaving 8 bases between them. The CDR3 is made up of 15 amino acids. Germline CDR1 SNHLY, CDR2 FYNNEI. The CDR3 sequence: CASSEGQRNTGELFF. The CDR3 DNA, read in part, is TGTGCCAGCAGTGAAGGACAGAGAAACACCGGGGAG. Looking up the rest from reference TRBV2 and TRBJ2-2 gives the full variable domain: EPEVTQTPSHQVTQMGQEVILRCVPISNHLYFYWYRQILGQKVEFLVSFYNNEISEKSEIFDDQFSVERPDGSNFTLKIRSTKLEDSAMYFCASSEGQRNTGELFFGEGSRLTVL.